What follows are 13 T cell receptor beta chains derived from one specimen sequenced in a study of OX40 agonist ivuxolimab in advanced cancers. This table comes from immunoSEQ multiplex PCR, and its TCRdb copy is limited to in-frame clones, with some not included. The sample has 66,000 or so clones, roughly 87% seen once. This specimen consisted of CD4+ or CD8+ T cells sorted from blood, obtained in a trial of the OX40 agonist ivuxolimab. The receptor set was obtained from an adult with an advanced solid tumor such as melanoma, head and neck, liver or kidney cancer.

This clone was counted once. The J gene is TRBJ1-1, the V gene TRBV10-3, with 7 bases that match TRBD1. The germline CDR1 and CDR2 sequences are ENHRY and SYGVKD. The ends lost 6 bases at V and 0 bases at J; junction bases unmatched: 4. CDR3 length: 14 residues. Here the CDR3 reads CAISLTGMNTEAFF. DNA of the CDR3: TGTGCCATCAGCTTGACAGGGATGAACACTGAAGCTTTCTTT.

V usage is TRBV4-2 and J usage is TRBJ2-3; no firm D call. Per germline, CDR1 LGHNA and CDR2 YNFKEQ. V lost 1 base and J 1 base, leaving 3 bases between the germline ends. The CDR3 is 13 amino acids. CDR3: CASSQAGTDTQYF. CDR3 nucleotide sequence: TGTGCCAGCAGCCAAGCTGGCACAGATACGCAGTATTTT.

This chain uses TRBV18 with TRBJ1-3, with 7 positions matching TRBD1. The CDR3 has 13 amino acids. V shed 5 bases and J 4 bases; nucleotides not matched to a gene: 2. CDR1 and CDR2 from the germline V gene are KGHSH and LQKENI. This CDR3 reads CASSSGQGNTIYF. CDR3 nucleotides: TGTGCCAGCTCATCGGGACAGGGAAACACCATATATTTT.

The chain joins TRBV19 to TRBJ1-2, with 9 positions matching TRBD1. Germline-derived CDR1 and CDR2 are LNHDA and SQIVND (reference sequence). Losses at the gene ends were 10 bases for V and 6 bases for J; bases not matched to a gene: 9. The CDR3 is made up of 13 amino acids. CDR3 loop: CATTTGGADGYTF. The CDR3 DNA reads as TGTGCCACCACAACAGGGGGCGCGGATGGCTACACCTTC.

The rearrangement joins TRBV11-2 to TRBJ2-7, with D hard to call. The V gene's germline CDR1 is SGHAT and CDR2 FQNNGV. Trimming pared 5 bases from V and 6 bases from J, leaving 11 bases between. The CDR3 consists of 12 residues. In DNA, the CDR3 is TGTGCCAGCAGCCCCCGACGAGGCGAGCAGTACTTC. This gives the protein CASSPRRGEQYF.

V gene TRBV10-2 combines with J gene TRBJ1-1; D might be TRBD1 (5 bases). The CDR3 loop spans 14 amino acids. Trimming removed 2 bases from V and 4 bases from J, with 11 bases in between. Germline loops: CDR1 WSHSY, CDR2 SAAADI. As DNA, the CDR3 is TGCGCCAGCAGTGAGCGGGGCGAGGTCACTGAAGCTTTCTTT. It is translated as CASSERGEVTEAFF.

CDR3 protein: CASSYSGGVHEKLFF. The CDR3 nucleotides read TGTGCCAGCAGTTACTCTGGTGGGGTCCATGAAAAACTGTTTTTT. The rearrangement uses TRBV6-6 and TRBJ1-4, with D unresolved. The germline V gene encodes CDR1 MNHNY and CDR2 SVGAGI (reference sequence). V was trimmed by 0 bases and J by 6 bases, leaving 11 bases between them. This CDR3 is built from 15 residues.

The chain links TRBV7-2 to TRBJ1-5; 9 bases are shared with TRBD1. Germline V gene data show CDR1 as SGHTA and CDR2 as FQGNSA. The CDR3 consists of 19 residues. V lost 5 bases and J lost 7; bases outside the gene matches: 21. CDR3 sequence (DNA): TGTGCCAGCAGCGGTCGACCGGGACAGGGCGGGGGTAGTAGACAGCCCCAGCATTTT. It yields the protein CASSGRPGQGGGSRQPQHF.

CDR3 sequence: CASSFVTLEKLFF. The CDR3 DNA reads TGTGCCAGCAGTTTTGTGACACTGGAAAAACTGTTTTTT. The rearrangement joins TRBV28 to TRBJ1-4; D is unresolved. Germline V gene lookup returns CDR1 MDHEN and CDR2 SYDVKM. The CDR3 sequence is 13 residues long. Trimming shortened V by 3 bases and J by 8 bases, and 10 bases separated the two germline ends.

The V call is TRBV9, the J call TRBJ2-7; 12 bases align to TRBD2. Germline trimming cut 0 bases from V and 3 bases from J; bases unmatched to any gene: 10. The germline V gene has CDR1 SGDLS and CDR2 YYNGEE. This CDR3 contains 18 residues. The CDR3 region has the DNA TGTGCCAGCAGCGTAGGCCTACTAGCGGGAGGCCGGGTCTACGAGCAGTACTTC. Protein product: CASSVGLLAGGRVYEQYF.

V usage is TRBV2 and J usage is TRBJ2-4, with D unresolved. The CDR3 contains 14 residues. Trimming stripped 7 bases from V and 0 bases from J, with 10 bases between. Germline lookup yields CDR1 SNHLY and CDR2 FYNNEI. CDR3 protein: CASTSALAKNIQYF. The CDR3 DNA reads TGTGCCAGCACCTCGGCCCTAGCCAAAAACATTCAGTACTTC.

This rearrangement joins TRBV10-1 to TRBJ2-5, with 10 bases aligning to TRBD2. J lost 2 bases, V lost 4 bases, and 4 bases had no gene match. The CDR3 consists of 15 residues. Germline-derived CDR1 and CDR2 are WNHNN and SYGVQD (reference sequence). The CDR3 loop reads CASSAAGGIQETQYF. The CDR3 bases are TGCGCCAGCAGTGCAGCGGGGGGGATTCAAGAGACCCAGTACTTC.

V is TRBV29-1 and J is TRBJ2-1, with no clear D. Germline V gene data show CDR1 as SQVTM and CDR2 as ANQGSEA. The CDR3 loop spans 11 amino acids. V was shortened by 7 bases and J by 6 bases, with 10 bases between the two germline ends. CDR3 region: CSARDRNEQFF. The CDR3 DNA reads as TGCAGCGCCCGTGACCGCAATGAGCAGTTCTTC.